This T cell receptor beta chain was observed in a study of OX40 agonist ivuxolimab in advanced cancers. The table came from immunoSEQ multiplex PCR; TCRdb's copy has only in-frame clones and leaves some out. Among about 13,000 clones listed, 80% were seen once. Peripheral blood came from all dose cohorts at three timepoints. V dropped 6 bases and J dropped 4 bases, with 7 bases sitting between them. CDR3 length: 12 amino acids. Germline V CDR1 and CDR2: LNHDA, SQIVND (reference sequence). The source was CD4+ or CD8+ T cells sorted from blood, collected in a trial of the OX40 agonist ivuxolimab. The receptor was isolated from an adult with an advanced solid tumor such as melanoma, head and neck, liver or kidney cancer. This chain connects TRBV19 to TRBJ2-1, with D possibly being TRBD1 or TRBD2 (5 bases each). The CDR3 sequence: CASRWGYNEQFF. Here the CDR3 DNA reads TGTGCCAGTAGATGGGGGTACAATGAGCAGTTCTTC.